The T cell receptor beta chain described here comes from a study of cytomegalovirus exposure and HLA in healthy donors. At the level of the study: A preliminary data release comprised approximately 85 million unique TCRs obtained from HLA-typed donors. Study conclusions and caveats: CMV serostatus was the sole immune exposure information available.

The PCR had 60 Vbeta and 13 Jbeta primers. Profiling relied on immunoSEQ multiplex PCR, and the TCRdb table lists in-frame clones only, not all of them. Found here are 150,000 to 200,000 clones, just over 75% of them singletons; the top ten hold about 1.6%. V lost 2 bases to trimming and J lost 7 bases; unmatched junction nucleotides: 9. Germline-derived CDR1 and CDR2 are MNHNS and SASEGT. This CDR3 region has 16 residues. On this clone: The antigen is unknown.

This chain joins TRBV6-1 and TRBJ1-4; 8 positions agree with TRBD1. The TCR originated in a man aged 35-49 years in good health and CMV-seronegative. Sequencing was performed on PBMCs. CDR3 residues: CASSERGGQGGEKLFF. In DNA form, the CDR3 reads TGTGCCAGCAGTGAAAGGGGTGGACAGGGTGGTGAAAAACTGTTTTTT.